These 20 T cell receptor beta chains originate from one sample sequenced in a study of blood T cell repertoires in COVID-19. Libraries were prepared by immunoSEQ multiplex PCR; TCRdb keeps only in-frame clonotypes and omits some of them. The sample holds 100,000 or so clones; around 83% are singletons and the top ten take 2.1%. Material for sequencing was peripheral blood. These receptors came from a human donor in a cohort sampled during active COVID-19.

This chain uses TRBV5-1 with TRBJ2-5; possibly TRBD1 for D (5 bases). V was pared by 5 bases and J by 4 bases, with 15 bases between. This CDR3 spans 14 amino acids. From germline, CDR1 is SGHRS and CDR2 YFSETQ. Here the CDR3 reads CASRPQGGPETQYF. CDR3 DNA: TGCGCCAGCAGACCTCAGGGTGGGCCAGAGACCCAGTACTTC.

This rearrangement joins TRBV4-3 to TRBJ2-2; TRBD2 is a possible D gene (5 bases). This CDR3 is built from 16 residues. V gave up 2 bases and J gave up 0 bases, with 10 bases separating them. The germline CDR1 and CDR2 sequences are LGHNA and YSLEER. The CDR3 nucleotides are TGCGCCAGCAGCCAATCGGGATCCGCGAACACCGGGGAGCTGTTTTTT. This encodes CASSQSGSANTGELFF.

J is TRBJ1-1 and V is TRBV6-5; no definite D call. The V end lost 2 bases, the J end lost 4 bases, and 14 bases lay between the germline ends. The V gene's germline CDR1 is MNHEY and CDR2 SVGAGI. This CDR3 comprises 15 residues. In DNA form, the CDR3 reads TGTGCCAGCAGTTACCGGACTGCTTCGGGCACTGAAGCTTTCTTT. Encoded protein: CASSYRTASGTEAFF.

V and J are TRBV28 and TRBJ2-3; 8 positions match TRBD1. Trimming at V came to 5 bases and at J to 5 bases, leaving 9 bases not matched to a gene. The CDR3 totals 15 residues. Per germline, CDR1 MDHEN and CDR2 SYDVKM. The CDR3 coding sequence is TGTGCCAGCAGTCCGGACAGGGTGTCAGGAGATACGCAGTATTTT. The encoded protein is CASSPDRVSGDTQYF.

The genes are TRBV5-6 and TRBJ2-4; 8 nucleotides line up with TRBD1. CDR3 length: 15 residues. The V gene's germline CDR1 is SGHDT and CDR2 YYEEEE. With V trimmed by 4 bases and J by 3 bases, 6 bases remained unmatched. The chain's CDR3 is CASSGGQGNKNIQYF. CDR3 nucleotides: TGTGCCAGCAGCGGAGGACAGGGAAACAAAAACATTCAGTACTTC. Supplemented by reference TRBV5-6 and TRBJ2-4, the full variable domain reads DAGVTQSPTHLIKTRGQQVTLRCSPKSGHDTVSWYQQALGQGPQFIFQYYEEEERQRGNFPDRFSGHQFPNYSSELNVNALLLGDSALYLCASSGGQGNKNIQYFGAGTRLSVL.

The rearrangement uses TRBV28 and TRBJ1-1, with D hard to call. Trimming cost V 5 bases and J 3 bases, with 25 bases left between them. In germline, CDR1 is MDHEN, CDR2 SYDVKM. The CDR3 has 18 residues. CDR3 protein: CASSPNDDGRTLDTEAFF. CDR3 bases: TGTGCCAGCAGTCCGAACGACGATGGGCGTACTTTGGACACTGAAGCTTTCTTT.

This chain joins TRBV10-3 and TRBJ2-2; no firm D call. V was shortened by 7 bases and J by 5 bases, with 11 bases between the two germline ends. Germline V lookup: CDR1 ENHRY, CDR2 SYGVKD. CDR3 length: 13 residues. The CDR3 is CAITSTGTGELFF. The CDR3 DNA sequence: TGTGCCATCACTTCGACTGGTACCGGGGAGCTGTTTTTT.

The V and J genes are TRBV9 and TRBJ2-5; TRBD2 aligns across 13 bases. The CDR3 spans 16 residues. The trim removed 4 bases at V and 0 bases at J, leaving 3 bases unmatched. The germline gives CDR1 SGDLS, CDR2 YYNGEE. The CDR3 sequence is CASSLGLAGNQETQYF. For the CDR3, the DNA is TGTGCCAGCAGCCTGGGACTAGCGGGGAACCAAGAGACCCAGTACTTC.

This chain connects TRBV11-1 to TRBJ1-3; D uncertain. The CDR3 has 14 residues. The V end was cut by 3 bases, the J end by 0 bases, with 6 bases between. Germline CDR1 and CDR2: SGHAT and FQDESV (reference sequence). The CDR3 spells CASSFHGSGNTIYF. DNA of the CDR3: TGTGCCAGCAGCTTCCACGGCTCTGGAAACACCATATATTTT. The whole variable domain, remainder taken from reference TRBV11-1 and TRBJ1-3, is EAEVAQSPRYKITEKSQAVAFWCDPISGHATLYWYRQILGQGPELLVQFQDESVVDDSQLPKDRFSAERLKGVDSTLKIQPAELGDSAMYLCASSFHGSGNTIYFGEGSWLTVV.

The V call is TRBV5-4, the J call TRBJ2-2, with TRBD1 as a possible D gene (5 bases). This CDR3 is 17 amino acids long. Germline lookup yields CDR1 SGHNT and CDR2 YYREEE (reference sequence). V was shortened by 4 bases and J by 2 bases, with 18 bases between the two germline ends. CDR3 protein: CASSKLAQGVNTGELFF. In DNA form, the CDR3 reads TGTGCCAGCAGCAAACTCGCTCAGGGTGTAAACACCGGGGAGCTGTTTTTT.

The chain couples TRBV6-5 to TRBJ1-5; 11 nucleotides match TRBD1. The V segment lost 5 bases and the J segment 5 bases; nucleotides outside the gene matches: 5. The CDR3 totals 15 residues. Per the germline V gene, CDR1 is MNHEY and CDR2 is SVGAGI. The CDR3 DNA reads TGTGCCAGCAGTATCAGGACAGGGGGCGATCAGCCCCAGCATTTT. The encoded protein is CASSIRTGGDQPQHF.

This clone was observed once. The V gene is TRBV21-1, the J gene TRBJ2-1; no check of the table's D call, TRBD2, against the DNA was made. TRBV21-1 is tagged as a pseudogene. The CDR3 loop spans 17 amino acids. The CDR3: CASSKEGGGPVYNEQFF. The CDR3 nucleotides read TGTGCCAGCAGCAAAGAGGGGGGGGGCCCGGTGTACAATGAGCAGTTCTTC.

V is TRBV5-1 and J is TRBJ2-3; 11 bases are a match to TRBD2. V was pared by 4 bases and J by 2 bases, with 6 bases of the junction left unmatched. The CDR3 is 16 residues long. Germline assignment: CDR1 SGHRS and CDR2 YFSETQ. CDR3 coding DNA: TGCGCCAGCAGCCCTCTTAGCGGGGGGGTCACAGATACGCAGTATTTT. Encoded protein: CASSPLSGGVTDTQYF.

This chain joins TRBV12-3 or TRBV12-4 and TRBJ1-6; D is uncertain. The CDR3 loop spans 13 amino acids. Trimming stripped 7 bases from V and 5 bases from J, with 9 bases between. The CDR3 reads CASTQRDNSPLHF. CDR3 nucleotides: TGTGCCAGCACGCAACGGGATAATTCACCCCTCCACTTT.

This chain connects TRBV7-9 to TRBJ1-2; no clear D gene. Germline V gene lookup returns CDR1 SEHNR and CDR2 FQNEAQ (reference sequence). Trimming pared 1 base from V and 7 bases from J, leaving 19 bases between. The CDR3 contains 16 residues. CDR3 sequence: CASSLVSPGEGGGYTF. The CDR3 nucleotides are TGTGCCAGCAGCTTAGTCTCTCCCGGGGAGGGAGGTGGCTACACCTTC.

The chain uses TRBV6-5 and TRBJ2-2; 12 positions match TRBD1. CDR3 length equals 15 residues. V shed 7 bases, J shed 6 bases, and the junction held 6 bases outside the gene matches. CDR1 MNHEY and CDR2 SVGAGI come from the germline V gene. The CDR3 DNA reads as TGTGCCAGCACGCTGGGACAGGGGGCGCCCGGGGAGCTGTTTTTT. It is translated as CASTLGQGAPGELFF.

The chain combines TRBV28 with TRBJ2-1, with 7 bases fitting TRBD1. The CDR3 extends over 14 amino acids. Germline V gene lookup returns CDR1 MDHEN and CDR2 SYDVKM. With V trimmed by 7 bases and J by 3 bases, 6 bases remained unmatched. This chain's CDR3 is CASKPRDSYNEQFF. Written as DNA, the CDR3 is TGTGCCAGCAAACCCCGGGACAGCTACAATGAGCAGTTCTTC.

The chain couples TRBV5-4 to TRBJ2-3; 11 bases map to TRBD2. The CDR3 totals 16 residues. The J segment lost 4 bases and the V segment lost 1 base, leaving 5 bases of the junction unmatched. Germline V CDR1 and CDR2: SGHNT, YYREEE (reference sequence). The CDR3 sequence: CASSLSSSGGSDTQYF. CDR3 bases: TGTGCCAGCAGCTTGTCGTCTAGCGGGGGGTCAGATACGCAGTATTTT.

This clone was found once. The chain combines TRBV11-2 with TRBJ2-3; TRBD2 matches at 8 bases. The germline V gene has CDR1 SGHAT and CDR2 FQNNGV. The CDR3 loop spans 14 amino acids. With V trimmed by 5 bases and J by 1 base, 2 bases remained unmatched. CDR3 in DNA: TGTGCCAGCAGCAAGACTAGCGGCACAGATACGCAGTATTTT. Protein: CASSKTSGTDTQYF.

The rearrangement joins TRBV28 to TRBJ1-1; no reliable D call. Germline CDR1 reads MDHEN; CDR2 reads SYDVKM. V shed 7 bases and J shed 7 bases, with 34 bases lying between them. This CDR3 is built from 19 residues. The DNA of the CDR3 is TGTGCCAGCACTATCCCAAAGCGGGGTTTAATTAGGGAGGTGGGTGAAGCTTTCTTT. This codes for CASTIPKRGLIREVGEAFF. The full variable domain, with the rest looked up from reference TRBV28 and TRBJ1-1, is DVKVTQSSRYLVKRTGEKVFLECVQDMDHENMFWYRQDPGLGLRLIYFSYDVKMKEKGDIPEGYSVSREKKERFSLILESASTNQTSMYLCASTIPKRGLIREVGEAFFGQGTRLTVV.